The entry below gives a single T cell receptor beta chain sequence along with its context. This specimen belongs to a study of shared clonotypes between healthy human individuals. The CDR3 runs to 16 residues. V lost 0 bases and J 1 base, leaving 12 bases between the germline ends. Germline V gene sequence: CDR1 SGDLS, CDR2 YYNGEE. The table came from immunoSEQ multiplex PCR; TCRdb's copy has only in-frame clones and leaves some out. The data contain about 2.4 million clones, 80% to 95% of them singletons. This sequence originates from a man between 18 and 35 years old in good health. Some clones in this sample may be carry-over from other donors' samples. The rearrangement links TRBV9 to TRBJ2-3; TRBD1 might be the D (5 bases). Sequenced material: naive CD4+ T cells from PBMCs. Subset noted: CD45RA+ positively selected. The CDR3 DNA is TGTGCCAGCAGCGTAGGCTGGGGCCATCGCACAGATACGCAGTATTTT. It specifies CASSVGWGHRTDTQYF.